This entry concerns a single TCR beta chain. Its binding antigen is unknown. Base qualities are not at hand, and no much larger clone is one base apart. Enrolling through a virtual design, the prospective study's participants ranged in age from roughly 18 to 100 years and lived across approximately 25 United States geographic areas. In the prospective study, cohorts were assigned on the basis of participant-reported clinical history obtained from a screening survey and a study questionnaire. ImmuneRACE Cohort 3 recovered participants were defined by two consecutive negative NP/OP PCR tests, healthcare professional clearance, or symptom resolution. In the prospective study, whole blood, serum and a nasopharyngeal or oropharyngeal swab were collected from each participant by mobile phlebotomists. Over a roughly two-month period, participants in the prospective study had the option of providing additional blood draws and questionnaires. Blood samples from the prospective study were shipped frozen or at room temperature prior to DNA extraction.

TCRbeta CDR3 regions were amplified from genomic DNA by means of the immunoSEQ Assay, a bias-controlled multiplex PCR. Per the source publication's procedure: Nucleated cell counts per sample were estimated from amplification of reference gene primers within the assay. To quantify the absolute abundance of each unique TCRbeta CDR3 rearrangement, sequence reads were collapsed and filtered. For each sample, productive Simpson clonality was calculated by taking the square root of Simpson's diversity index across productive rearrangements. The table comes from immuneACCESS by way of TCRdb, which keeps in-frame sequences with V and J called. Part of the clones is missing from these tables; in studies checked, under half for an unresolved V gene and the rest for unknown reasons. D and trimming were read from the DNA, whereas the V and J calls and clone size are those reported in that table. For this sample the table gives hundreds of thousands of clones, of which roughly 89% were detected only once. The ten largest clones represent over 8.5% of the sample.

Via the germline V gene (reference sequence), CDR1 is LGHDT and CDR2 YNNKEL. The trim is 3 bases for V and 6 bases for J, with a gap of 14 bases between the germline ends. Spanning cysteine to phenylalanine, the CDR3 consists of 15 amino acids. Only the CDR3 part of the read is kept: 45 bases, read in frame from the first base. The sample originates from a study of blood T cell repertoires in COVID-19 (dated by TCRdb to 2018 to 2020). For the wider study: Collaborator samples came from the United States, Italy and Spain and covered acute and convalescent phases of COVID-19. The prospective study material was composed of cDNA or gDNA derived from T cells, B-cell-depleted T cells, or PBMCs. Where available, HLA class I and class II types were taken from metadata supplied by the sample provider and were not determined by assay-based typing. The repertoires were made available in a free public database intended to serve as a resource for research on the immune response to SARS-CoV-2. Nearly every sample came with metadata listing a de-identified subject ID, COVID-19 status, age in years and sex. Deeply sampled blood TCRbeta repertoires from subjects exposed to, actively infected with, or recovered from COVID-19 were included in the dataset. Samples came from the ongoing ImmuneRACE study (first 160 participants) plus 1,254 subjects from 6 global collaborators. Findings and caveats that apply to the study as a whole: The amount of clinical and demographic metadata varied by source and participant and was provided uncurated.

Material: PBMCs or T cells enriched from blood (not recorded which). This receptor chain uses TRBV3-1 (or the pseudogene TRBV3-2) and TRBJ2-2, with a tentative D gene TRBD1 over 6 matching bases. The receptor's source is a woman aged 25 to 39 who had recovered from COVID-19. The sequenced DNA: TGTGCCAGCAGCCATTACAGGGAGTTATCCGGGGAGCTGTTTTTT. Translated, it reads CASSHYRELSGELFF.